This record concerns one T cell receptor (beta chain) sequence. This clonotype was found many times. Its target antigen remains unknown. No base-level quality is on record; no much larger clone is a single base apart. This sample was taken from a study of regulatory T cells in long-lasting Graves disease (dated by TCRdb to the early 2020s). Study-level background: Persistent Graves' disease meant more than 5 years of antithyroid drug treatment with TSH receptor autoantibodies that stayed positive. In the clinical cohort, patients with persistent Graves' disease had used antithyroid drugs for an average of roughly 10 years. Patients with persistent Graves' disease were compared with patients with newly diagnosed Graves' disease using TCR sequencing and RNA sequencing of peripheral blood. The study was registered as a clinical trial and conducted in China. A total of around 35 samples were covered by TCR sequencing, comprising 13 persistent and around 20 newly diagnosed Graves' disease patients.

To prepare the library, multiplex PCR was applied. Sequencing was carried out with an Illumina HiSeq 4000. CDR3 regions were amplified by Arm-PCR with iRepertoire HTBI primers to construct TCR beta libraries. Before sequencing, the PCR products went through gel purification. The paper's processing steps were these. Gene usage analysis of CDR3 amino acid clonotypes used the approximately 62 TRBV and more than 13 TRBJ segments found across samples. Filtered high-quality paired reads were merged into contigs using COPE and FqMerger. BLAST was used to align contigs to IMGT TRBV, TRBD and TRBJ reference genes, and CDR3 was defined according to IMGT. Any clonotype with a frequency above 0.1% was counted as a highly expanded clone. Shannon entropy served as the measure of repertoire diversity, while the Gini coefficient captured V-J evenness. Clonotypes shared by more than one individual were considered public. TCRdb applied fastp at Q25 and MiXCR to the public reads, then kept only in-frame beta chains. Records with the same CDR3 protein are collapsed into one entry carrying the most frequent genes and DNA. In this record, the V and J calls reflect TCRdb's handling and not the investigators' own analysis. The sample profile shows about 430,000 distinct CDR3 sequences; about 21% of them were found once. The ten largest account for over 11% of the sample.

The time point label, read with the paper, signifies: persistent/refractory GD, antithyroid drugs over 5 years with positive TRAb. For both TCR sequencing and RNA sequencing, RNA was extracted from PBMCs in TRIzol. The diagnosis of Graves' disease followed American Thyroid Association guidelines. The patients came from an endocrinology department in Xi'an, China. Each patient gave around 9 milliliters of peripheral blood, collected in an EDTA anticoagulant tube. Ficoll Paque Plus density gradient separation was used to isolate PBMCs, and no additional T cell sorting was done. An Agilent 2100 Bioanalyzer and agarose gel were used to check RNA quality, while a NanoDrop 2000 measured RNA concentration. The CDR1 and CDR2 encoded by the germline V gene (reference sequence) are LNHNV and YYDKDF. V trim: 5 bases; J trim: 7 bases; unmatched bases: 5. From its cysteine to its phenylalanine, the CDR3 spans 15 amino acids. Kept here is only the CDR3 DNA, which spans 45 bases and is read in frame from base 1.

General findings and caveats noted by the study authors: Persistent patients shared more public clonotypes among themselves (approximately 2,500) than newly diagnosed patients did (more than 950). Compared with newly diagnosed patients, patients with persistent Graves' disease had lower TCR Shannon entropy and fewer highly expanded clones, which suggests clonal expansion. Preferential use of TRBV28, TRBJ1-2 and TRBJ2-5 was observed in persistent disease, whereas TRBV20-1 and TRBJ2-1 were favored in newly diagnosed disease. Only the TCR beta chain was sequenced and analyzed. The study examined only peripheral blood because the primary lesion, thyroid tissue, could not be accessed. The small sample size was acknowledged by the authors as a limitation that may reduce accuracy.

This sequence originates from a female donor with Graves disease. The chain links TRBV15 with TRBJ2-2; 12 nucleotides in the junction match TRBD2. Sample: peripheral blood mononuclear cells (PBMCs), taken when the disease was refractory, from a patient treated with antithyroid drugs. The CDR3 amino acid sequence is: CATSSSGRDVGELFF. The nucleotides are TGTGCCACCAGCTCTAGCGGGAGGGACGTCGGGGAGCTGTTTTTT.